This paragraph covers one T cell receptor (beta chain) sequence. PCR was performed using 60 Vbeta and 13 Jbeta primers. As processed by the authors: In a later analysis, around 87 million unique TCR beta chains included roughly 11 million shared by two or more donors. This table comes from immunoSEQ multiplex PCR, and its TCRdb copy is limited to in-frame clones, with some not included. That table is the source of V, J and clone size, and D and trimming were worked out from the DNA. There are around 98,000 clones in the sample; about 81% occur only once, and more than 1.4% lies in the top ten. These data are taken from a study of cytomegalovirus exposure and HLA in healthy donors. The V gene end was trimmed by 6 bases and the J gene end by 7 bases; junction bases not matched to a gene: 8. From germline, CDR1 is MDHEN and CDR2 SYDVKM. The CDR3 length is 14 residues.

The sample comprised PBMCs. This clonotype originated in a man aged 40-50 years in good health and CMV-seronegative. This sequence joins TRBV28 and TRBJ1-2, with 10 bases that match TRBD1. The CDR3 DNA follows: TGTGCCAGCAGGACAGGGGGCGTACTCTTTGGCTACACCTTC. Protein: CASRTGGVLFGYTF.